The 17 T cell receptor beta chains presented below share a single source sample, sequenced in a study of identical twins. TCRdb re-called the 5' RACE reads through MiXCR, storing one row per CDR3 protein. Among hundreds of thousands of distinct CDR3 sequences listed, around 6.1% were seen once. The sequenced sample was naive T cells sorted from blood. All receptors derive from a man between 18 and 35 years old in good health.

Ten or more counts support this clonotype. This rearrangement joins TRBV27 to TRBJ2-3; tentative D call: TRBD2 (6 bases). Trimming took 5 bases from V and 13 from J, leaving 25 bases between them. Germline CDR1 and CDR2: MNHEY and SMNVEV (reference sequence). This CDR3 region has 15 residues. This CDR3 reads CASSLAQIAGLTEYF. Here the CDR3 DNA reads TGTGCCAGCAGTCTGGCCCAAATCGCCGGACTAACAGAGTATTTT.

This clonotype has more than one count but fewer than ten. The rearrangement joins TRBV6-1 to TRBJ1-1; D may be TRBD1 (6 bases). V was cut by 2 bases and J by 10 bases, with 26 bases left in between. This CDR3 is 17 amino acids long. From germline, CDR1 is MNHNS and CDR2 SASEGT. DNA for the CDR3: TGTGCCAGCAGTGAACCAAAAATTCGACAGGTCTTATATGGAGCTTTCTTT. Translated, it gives CASSEPKIRQVLYGAFF.

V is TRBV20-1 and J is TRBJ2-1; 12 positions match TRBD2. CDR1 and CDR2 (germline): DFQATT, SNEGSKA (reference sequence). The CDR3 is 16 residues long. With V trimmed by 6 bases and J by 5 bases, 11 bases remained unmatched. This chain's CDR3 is CSAHRASGRADNEQFF. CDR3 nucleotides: TGCAGTGCCCATCGGGCTAGCGGGAGGGCGGACAATGAGCAGTTCTTC.

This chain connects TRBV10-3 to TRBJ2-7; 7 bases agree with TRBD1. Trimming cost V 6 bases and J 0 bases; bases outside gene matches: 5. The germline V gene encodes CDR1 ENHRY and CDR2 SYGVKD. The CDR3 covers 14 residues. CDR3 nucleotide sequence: TGTGCCATCAGGAAGGGGGCCAGCTCCTACGAGCAGTACTTC. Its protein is CAIRKGASSYEQYF.

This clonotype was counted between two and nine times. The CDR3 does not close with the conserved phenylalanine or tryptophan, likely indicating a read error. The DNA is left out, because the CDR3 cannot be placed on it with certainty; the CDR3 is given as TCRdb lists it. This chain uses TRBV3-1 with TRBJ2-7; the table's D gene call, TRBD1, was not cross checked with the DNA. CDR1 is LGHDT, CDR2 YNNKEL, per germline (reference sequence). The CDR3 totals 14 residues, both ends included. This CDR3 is CASSQPPRGTPYEK.

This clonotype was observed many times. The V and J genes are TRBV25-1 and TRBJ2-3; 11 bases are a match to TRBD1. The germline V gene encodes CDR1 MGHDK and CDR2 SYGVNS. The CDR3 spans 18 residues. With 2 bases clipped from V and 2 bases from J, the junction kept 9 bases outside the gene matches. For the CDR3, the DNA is TGTGCCAGCAGTGAACTCCGAGGGACAGGGGGTCTCACAGATACGCAGTATTTT. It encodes CASSELRGTGGLTDTQYF.

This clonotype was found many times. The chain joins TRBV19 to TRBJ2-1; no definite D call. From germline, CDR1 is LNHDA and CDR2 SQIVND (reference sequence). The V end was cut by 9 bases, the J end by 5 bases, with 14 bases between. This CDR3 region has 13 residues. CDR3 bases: TGTGCCAGCTCTATCGGCCTGGACAATGAGCAGTTCTTC. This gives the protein CASSIGLDNEQFF.

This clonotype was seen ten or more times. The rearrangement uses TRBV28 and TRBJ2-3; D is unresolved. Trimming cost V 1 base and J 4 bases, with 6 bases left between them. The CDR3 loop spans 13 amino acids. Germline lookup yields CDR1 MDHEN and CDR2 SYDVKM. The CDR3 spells CASSLLPSDTQYF. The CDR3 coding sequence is TGTGCCAGCAGTTTATTACCCTCAGATACGCAGTATTTT.

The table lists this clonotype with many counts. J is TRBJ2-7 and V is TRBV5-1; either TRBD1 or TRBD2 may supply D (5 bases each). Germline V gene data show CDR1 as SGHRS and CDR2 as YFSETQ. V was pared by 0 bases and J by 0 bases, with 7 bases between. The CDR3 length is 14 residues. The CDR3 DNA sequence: TGCGCCAGCAGCTTGGACGGGGCCTCCTACGAGCAGTACGTC. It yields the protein CASSLDGASYEQYV.

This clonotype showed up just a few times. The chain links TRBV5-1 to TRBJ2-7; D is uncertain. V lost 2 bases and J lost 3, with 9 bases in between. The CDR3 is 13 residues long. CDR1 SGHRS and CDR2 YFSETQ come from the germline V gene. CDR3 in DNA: TGCGCCAGCAGCTTCCGGGCCAACTACGAGCAGTACTTC. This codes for CASSFRANYEQYF.

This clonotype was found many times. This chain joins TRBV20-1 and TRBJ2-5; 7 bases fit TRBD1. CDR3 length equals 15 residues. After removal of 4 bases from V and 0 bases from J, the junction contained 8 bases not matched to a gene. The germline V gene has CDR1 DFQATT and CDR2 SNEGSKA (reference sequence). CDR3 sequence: CSATRQGAYQETQYF. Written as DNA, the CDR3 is TGCAGTGCTACTCGACAGGGAGCGTACCAAGAGACCCAGTACTTC.

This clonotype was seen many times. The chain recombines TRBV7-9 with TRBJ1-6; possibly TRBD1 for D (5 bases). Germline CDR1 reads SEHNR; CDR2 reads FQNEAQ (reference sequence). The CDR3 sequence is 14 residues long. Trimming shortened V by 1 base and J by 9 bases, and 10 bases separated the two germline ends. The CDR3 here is CASSLDQGGSPLHF. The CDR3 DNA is TGTGCCAGCAGCTTAGACCAGGGTGGTTCACCCCTCCACTTT.

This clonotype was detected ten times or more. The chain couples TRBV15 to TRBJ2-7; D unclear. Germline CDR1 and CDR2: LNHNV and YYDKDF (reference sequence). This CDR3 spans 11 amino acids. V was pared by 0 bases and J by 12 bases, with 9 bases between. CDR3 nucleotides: TGTGCCACCAGCAGAGATGACCTTATGTACGTC. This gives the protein CATSRDDLMYV.

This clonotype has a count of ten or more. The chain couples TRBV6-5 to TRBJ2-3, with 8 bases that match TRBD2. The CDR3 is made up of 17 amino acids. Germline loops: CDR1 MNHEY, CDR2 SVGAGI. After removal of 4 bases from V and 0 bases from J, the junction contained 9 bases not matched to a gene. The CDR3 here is CASSSLLADASTDTQYF. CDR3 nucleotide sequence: TGTGCCAGCAGTTCTCTACTAGCGGACGCTAGCACAGATACGCAGTATTTT.

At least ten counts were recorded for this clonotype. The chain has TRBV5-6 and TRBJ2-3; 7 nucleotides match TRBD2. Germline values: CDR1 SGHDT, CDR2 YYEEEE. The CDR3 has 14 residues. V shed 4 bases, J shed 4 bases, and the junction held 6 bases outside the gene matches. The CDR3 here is CASSDRSGADTQYF. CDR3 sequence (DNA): TGTGCCAGCAGCGACCGCAGCGGGGCAGATACGCAGTATTTT.

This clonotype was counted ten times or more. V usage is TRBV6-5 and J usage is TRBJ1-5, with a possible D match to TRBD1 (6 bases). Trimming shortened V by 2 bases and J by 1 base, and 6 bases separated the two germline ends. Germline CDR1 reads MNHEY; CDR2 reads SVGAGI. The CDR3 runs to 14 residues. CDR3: CASSYTGSNQPQHF. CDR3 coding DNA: TGTGCCAGCAGTTACACAGGGAGCAATCAGCCCCAGCATTTT.

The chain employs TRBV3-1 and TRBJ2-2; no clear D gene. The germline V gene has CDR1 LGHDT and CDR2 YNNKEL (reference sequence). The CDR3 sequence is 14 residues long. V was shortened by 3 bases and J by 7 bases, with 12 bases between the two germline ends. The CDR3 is CASSQAPLIGELFF. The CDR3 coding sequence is TGTGCCAGCAGCCAGGCCCCTCTGATCGGGGAGCTGTTTTTT.